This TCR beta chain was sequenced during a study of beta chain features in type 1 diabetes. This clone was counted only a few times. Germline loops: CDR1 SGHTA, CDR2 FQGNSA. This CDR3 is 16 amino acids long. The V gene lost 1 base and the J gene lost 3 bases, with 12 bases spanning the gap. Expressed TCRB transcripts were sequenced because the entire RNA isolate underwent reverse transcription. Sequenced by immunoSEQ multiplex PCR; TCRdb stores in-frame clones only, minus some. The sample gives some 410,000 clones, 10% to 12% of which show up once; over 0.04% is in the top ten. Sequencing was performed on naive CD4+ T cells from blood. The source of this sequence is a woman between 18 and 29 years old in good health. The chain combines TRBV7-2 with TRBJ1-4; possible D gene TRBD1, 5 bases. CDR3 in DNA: TGTGCCAGCAGCTTAGTATCGGGGGTATCTAATGAAAAACTGTTTTTT. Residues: CASSLVSGVSNEKLFF.